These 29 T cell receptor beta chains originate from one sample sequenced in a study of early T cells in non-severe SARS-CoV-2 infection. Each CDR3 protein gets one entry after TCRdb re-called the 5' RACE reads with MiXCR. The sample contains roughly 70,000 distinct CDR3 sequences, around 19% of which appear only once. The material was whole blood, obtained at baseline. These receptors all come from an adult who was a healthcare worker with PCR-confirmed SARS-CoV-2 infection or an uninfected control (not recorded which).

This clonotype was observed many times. The CDR3 region is CASSRRTVLQPQHF. DNA for the CDR3: TGTGCCAGTAGCCGCCGGACAGTTCTTCAGCCCCAGCATTTT. The V call is TRBV19, the J call TRBJ1-5, with D perhaps TRBD1 (6 bases). Germline CDR1 reads LNHDA; CDR2 reads SQIVND (reference sequence). The CDR3 has 14 residues. Trimming left V 6 bases short and J 6 bases short, with 15 bases between. The full variable domain, with the rest looked up from reference TRBV19 and TRBJ1-5, is DGGITQSPKYLFRKEGQNVTLSCEQNLNHDAMYWYRQDPGQGLRLIYYSQIVNDFQKGDIAEGYSVSREKKESFPLTVTSAQKNPTAFYLCASSRRTVLQPQHFGDGTRLSIL.

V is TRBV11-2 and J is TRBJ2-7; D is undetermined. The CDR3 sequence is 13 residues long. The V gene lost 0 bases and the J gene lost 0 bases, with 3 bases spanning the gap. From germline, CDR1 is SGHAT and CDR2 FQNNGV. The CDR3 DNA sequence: TGTGCCAGCAGCTTAGATCCCTCCTACGAGCAGTACTTC. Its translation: CASSLDPSYEQYF.

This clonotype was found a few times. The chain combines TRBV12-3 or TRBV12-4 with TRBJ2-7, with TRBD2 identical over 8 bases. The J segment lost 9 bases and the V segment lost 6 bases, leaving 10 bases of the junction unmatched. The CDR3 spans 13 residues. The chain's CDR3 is CASSPRGGAVQYF. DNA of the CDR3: TGTGCCAGCAGCCCCCGGGGGGGGGCTGTGCAGTACTTC.

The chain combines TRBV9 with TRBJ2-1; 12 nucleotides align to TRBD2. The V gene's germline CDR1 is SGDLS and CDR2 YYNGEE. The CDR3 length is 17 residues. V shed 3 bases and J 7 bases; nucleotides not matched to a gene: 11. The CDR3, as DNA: TGTGCCAGCAGCGACCACCCGACTAGCGGGAGAGGGAATGAGCAGTTCTTC. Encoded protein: CASSDHPTSGRGNEQFF.

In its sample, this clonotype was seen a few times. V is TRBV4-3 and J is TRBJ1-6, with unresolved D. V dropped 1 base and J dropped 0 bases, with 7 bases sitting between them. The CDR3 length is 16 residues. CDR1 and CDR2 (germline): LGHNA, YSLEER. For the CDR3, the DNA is TGCGCCAGCAGCCAAGCCAGGAGCTCCTATAATTCACCCCTCCACTTT. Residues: CASSQARSSYNSPLHF.

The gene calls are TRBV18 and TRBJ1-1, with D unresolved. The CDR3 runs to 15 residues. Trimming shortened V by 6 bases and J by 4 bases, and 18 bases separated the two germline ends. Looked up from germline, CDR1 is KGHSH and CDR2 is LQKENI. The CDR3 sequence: CASSPRKATGTEAFF. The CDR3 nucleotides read TGTGCCAGCTCCCCCCGGAAGGCCACGGGCACTGAAGCTTTCTTT.

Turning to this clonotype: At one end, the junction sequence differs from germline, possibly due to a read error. The CDR3 DNA sequence: TGTGCCAGCAGCCTCGGACAGCCTGAGCTGTACTTC. Amino acids: CASSLGQPELYF. The chain has TRBV7-9 and TRBJ2-7; TRBD1 might be the D (6 bases). Germline V gives CDR1 SEHNR, CDR2 FQNEAQ (reference sequence). There are 12 residues in the CDR3.

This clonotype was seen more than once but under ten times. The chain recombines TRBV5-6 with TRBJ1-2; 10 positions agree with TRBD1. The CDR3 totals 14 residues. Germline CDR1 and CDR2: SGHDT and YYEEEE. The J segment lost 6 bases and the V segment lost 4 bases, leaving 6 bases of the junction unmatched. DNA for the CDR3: TGTGCCAGCAGCATACGGGGGACAGGGGATGGCTACACCTTC. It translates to CASSIRGTGDGYTF.

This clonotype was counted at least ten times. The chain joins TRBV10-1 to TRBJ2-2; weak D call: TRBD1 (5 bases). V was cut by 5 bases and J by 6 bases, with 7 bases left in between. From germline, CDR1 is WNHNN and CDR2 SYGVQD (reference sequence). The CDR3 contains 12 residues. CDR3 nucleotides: TGCGCCAGCAGTCAGGGTCCCGGGGAGCTGTTTTTT. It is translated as CASSQGPGELFF.

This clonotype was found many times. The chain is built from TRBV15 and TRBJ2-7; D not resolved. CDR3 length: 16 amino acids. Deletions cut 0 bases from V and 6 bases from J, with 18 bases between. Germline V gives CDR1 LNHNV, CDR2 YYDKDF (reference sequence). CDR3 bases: TGTGCCACCAGCAGAGATCTGAGGCTTGAGACAACCGAGCAGTACTTC. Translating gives CATSRDLRLETTEQYF.

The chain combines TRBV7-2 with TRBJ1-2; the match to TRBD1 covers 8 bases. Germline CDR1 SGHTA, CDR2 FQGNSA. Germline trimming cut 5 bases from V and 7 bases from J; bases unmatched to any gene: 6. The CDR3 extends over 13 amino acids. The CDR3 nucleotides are TGTGCCAGCAGCGCACAGGGGACAGGTGGCTACACCTTC. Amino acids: CASSAQGTGGYTF.

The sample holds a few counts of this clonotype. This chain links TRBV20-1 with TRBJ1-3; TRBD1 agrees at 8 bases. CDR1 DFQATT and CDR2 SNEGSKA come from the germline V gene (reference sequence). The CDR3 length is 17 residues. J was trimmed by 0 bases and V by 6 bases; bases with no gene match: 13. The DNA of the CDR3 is TGCAGTGCGAGCGCCCGGAACAGGGGGAGCTCTGGAAACACCATATATTTT. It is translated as CSASARNRGSSGNTIYF.

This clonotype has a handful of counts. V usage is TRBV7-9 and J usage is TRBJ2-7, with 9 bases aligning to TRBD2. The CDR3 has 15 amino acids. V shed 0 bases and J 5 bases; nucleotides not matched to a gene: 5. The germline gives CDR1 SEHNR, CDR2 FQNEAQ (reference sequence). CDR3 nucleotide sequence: TGTGCCAGCAGCTTAGCGCCTAGCGGGAACGACGAGCAGTACTTC. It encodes CASSLAPSGNDEQYF.

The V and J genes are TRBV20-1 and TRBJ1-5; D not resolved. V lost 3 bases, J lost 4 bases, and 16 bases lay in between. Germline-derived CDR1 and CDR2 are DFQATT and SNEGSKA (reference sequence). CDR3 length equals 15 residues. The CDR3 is CSARVPVGRNQPQHF. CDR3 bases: TGCAGTGCTAGGGTTCCGGTTGGGAGGAATCAGCCCCAGCATTTT.

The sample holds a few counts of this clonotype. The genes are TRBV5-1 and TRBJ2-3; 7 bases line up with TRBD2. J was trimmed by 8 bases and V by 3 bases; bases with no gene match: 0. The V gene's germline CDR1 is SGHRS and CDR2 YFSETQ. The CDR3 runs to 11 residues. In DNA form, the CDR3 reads TGCGCCAGCAGCTGGGGGGGTACGCAGTATTTT. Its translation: CASSWGGTQYF.

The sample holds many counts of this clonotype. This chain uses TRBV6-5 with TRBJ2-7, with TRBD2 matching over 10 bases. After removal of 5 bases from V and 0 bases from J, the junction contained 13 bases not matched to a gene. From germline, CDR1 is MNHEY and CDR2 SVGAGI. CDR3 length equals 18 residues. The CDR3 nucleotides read TGTGCCAGCAGTAATAGCGGGGGGCTTTTTGGCCGCTCCTACGAGCAGTACTTC. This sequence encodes CASSNSGGLFGRSYEQYF.

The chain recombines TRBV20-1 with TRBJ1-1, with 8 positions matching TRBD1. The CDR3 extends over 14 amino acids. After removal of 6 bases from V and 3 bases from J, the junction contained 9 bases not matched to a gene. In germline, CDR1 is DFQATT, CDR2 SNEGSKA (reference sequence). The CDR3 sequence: CSAEAGGFYTEAFF. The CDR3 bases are TGCAGTGCGGAAGCAGGGGGCTTTTACACTGAAGCTTTCTTT.

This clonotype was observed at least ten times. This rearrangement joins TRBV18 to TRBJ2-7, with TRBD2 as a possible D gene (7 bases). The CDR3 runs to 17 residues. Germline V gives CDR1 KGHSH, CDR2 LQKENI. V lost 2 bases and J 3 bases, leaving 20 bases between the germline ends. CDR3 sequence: CASSPIGGANNIYEQYF. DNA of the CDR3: TGTGCCAGCTCACCAATTGGGGGGGCGAATAACATCTACGAGCAGTACTTC. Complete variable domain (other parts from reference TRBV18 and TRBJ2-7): NAGVMQNPRHLVRRRGQEARLRCSPMKGHSHVYWYRQLPEEGLKFMVYLQKENIIDESGMPKERFSAEFPKEGPSILRIQQVVRGDSAAYFCASSPIGGANNIYEQYFGPGTRLTVT.

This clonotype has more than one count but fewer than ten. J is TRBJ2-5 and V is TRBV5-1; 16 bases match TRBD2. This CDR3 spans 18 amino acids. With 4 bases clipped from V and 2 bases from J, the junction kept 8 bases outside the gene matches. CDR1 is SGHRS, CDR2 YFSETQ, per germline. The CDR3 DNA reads TGCGCCAGCAGCCCACTGGGACTAGCGGGGGGGCGGCAAGAGACCCAGTACTTC. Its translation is CASSPLGLAGGRQETQYF.

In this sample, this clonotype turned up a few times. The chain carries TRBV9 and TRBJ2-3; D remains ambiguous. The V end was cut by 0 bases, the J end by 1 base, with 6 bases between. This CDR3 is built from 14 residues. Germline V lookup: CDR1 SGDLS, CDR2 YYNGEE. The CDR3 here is CASSVGPRTDTQYF. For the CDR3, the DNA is TGTGCCAGCAGCGTAGGGCCGCGCACAGATACGCAGTATTTT.

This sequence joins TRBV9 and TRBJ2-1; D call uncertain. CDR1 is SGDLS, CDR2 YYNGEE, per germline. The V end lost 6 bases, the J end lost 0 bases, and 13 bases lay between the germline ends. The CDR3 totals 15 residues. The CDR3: CASNVAPYSYNEQFF. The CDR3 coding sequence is TGTGCCAGCAACGTTGCACCTTACTCCTACAATGAGCAGTTCTTC.

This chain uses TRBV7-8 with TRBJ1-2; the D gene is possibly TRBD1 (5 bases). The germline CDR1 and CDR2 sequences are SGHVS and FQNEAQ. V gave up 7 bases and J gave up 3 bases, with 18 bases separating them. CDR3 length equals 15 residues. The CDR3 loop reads CASTPGLSRYYGYTF. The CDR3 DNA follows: TGTGCCAGCACCCCGGGACTCAGTCGTTACTATGGCTACACCTTC.

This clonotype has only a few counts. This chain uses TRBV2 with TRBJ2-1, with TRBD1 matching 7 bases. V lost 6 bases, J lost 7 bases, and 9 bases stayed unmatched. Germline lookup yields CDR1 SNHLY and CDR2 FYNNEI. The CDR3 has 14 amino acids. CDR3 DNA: TGTGCCAGCAGCGGTCGACAGGGCGGGAATGAGCAGTTCTTC. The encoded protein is CASSGRQGGNEQFF. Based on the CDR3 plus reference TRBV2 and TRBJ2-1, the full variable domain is EPEVTQTPSHQVTQMGQEVILRCVPISNHLYFYWYRQILGQKVEFLVSFYNNEISEKSEIFDDQFSVERPDGSNFTLKIRSTKLEDSAMYFCASSGRQGGNEQFFGPGTRLTVL.

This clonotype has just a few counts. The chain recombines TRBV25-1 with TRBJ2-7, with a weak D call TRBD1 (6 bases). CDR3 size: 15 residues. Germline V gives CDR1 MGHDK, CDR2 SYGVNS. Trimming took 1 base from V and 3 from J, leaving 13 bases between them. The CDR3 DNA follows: TGTGCCAGCAGTGAATCCCCTGGCAGGGGCTACGAGCAGTACTTC. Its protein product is CASSESPGRGYEQYF.

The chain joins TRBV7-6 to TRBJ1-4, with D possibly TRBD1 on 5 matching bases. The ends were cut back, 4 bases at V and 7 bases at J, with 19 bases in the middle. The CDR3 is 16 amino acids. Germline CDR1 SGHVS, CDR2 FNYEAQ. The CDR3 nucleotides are TGTGCCAGCAGCTCCCTCGGGACCTCGGCCGGTGAAAAACTGTTTTTT. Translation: CASSSLGTSAGEKLFF. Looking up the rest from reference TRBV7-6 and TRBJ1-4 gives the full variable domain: GAGVSQSPRYKVTKRGQDVALRCDPISGHVSLYWYRQALGQGPEFLTYFNYEAQQDKSGLPNDRFSAERPEGSISTLTIQRTEQRDSAMYRCASSSLGTSAGEKLFFGSGTQLSVL.

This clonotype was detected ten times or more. For the CDR3, the DNA is TGTGCCAGCAGCTTAACGCTGGCAGCTAATTCACCCCTCCACTTT. This translates into CASSLTLAANSPLHF. V gene TRBV7-2 combines with J gene TRBJ1-6, with no clear D. Germline V lookup: CDR1 SGHTA, CDR2 FQGNSA. V was cut by 2 bases and J by 6 bases, with 11 bases left in between. The CDR3 sequence is 15 residues long.

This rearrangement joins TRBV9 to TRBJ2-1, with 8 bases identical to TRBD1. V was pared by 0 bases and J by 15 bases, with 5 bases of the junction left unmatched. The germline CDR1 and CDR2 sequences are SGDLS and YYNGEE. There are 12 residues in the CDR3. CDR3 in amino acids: CASSVGQGRPFF. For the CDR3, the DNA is TGTGCCAGCAGCGTAGGACAGGGGCGTCCGTTCTTC.

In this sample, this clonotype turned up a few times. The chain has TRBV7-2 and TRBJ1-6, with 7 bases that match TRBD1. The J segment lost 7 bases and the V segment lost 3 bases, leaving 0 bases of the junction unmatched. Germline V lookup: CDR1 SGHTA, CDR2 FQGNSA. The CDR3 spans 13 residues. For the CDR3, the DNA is TGTGCCAGCAGCTTGACAGGGAATTCACCCCTCCACTTT. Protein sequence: CASSLTGNSPLHF. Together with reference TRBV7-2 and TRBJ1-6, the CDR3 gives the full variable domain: GAGVSQSPSNKVTEKGKDVELRCDPISGHTALYWYRQSLGQGLEFLIYFQGNSAPDKSGLPSDRFSAERTGGSVSTLTIQRTQQEDSAVYLCASSLTGNSPLHFGNGTRLTVT.

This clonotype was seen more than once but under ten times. For the CDR3, the DNA is TGTGCCAGCAGGACAGGCGGTGGCTACACCTTC. Protein product: CASRTGGGYTF. This chain connects TRBV9 to TRBJ1-2; D perhaps matches TRBD1 (6 bases). The V end was cut by 5 bases, the J end by 7 bases, with 9 bases between. The CDR3 contains 11 residues. CDR1 is SGDLS and CDR2 is YYNGEE in the germline V gene. The complete variable domain, with remaining parts taken from reference TRBV9 and TRBJ1-2, reads DSGVTQTPKHLITATGQRVTLRCSPRSGDLSVYWYQQSLDQGLQFLIQYYNGEERAKGNILERFSAQQFPDLHSELNLSSLELGDSALYFCASRTGGGYTFGSGTRLTVV.